This T cell receptor (beta chain) came from a study of T cells in Graves' hyperthyroidism and ophthalmopathy. The CDR3 is 14 amino acids. CDR1 and CDR2 (germline): SGDLS, YYNGEE. Trimming cost V 4 bases and J 3 bases, with 11 bases left between them. Amplified regions were TCR beta CDR3 sequences from RNA transcripts. The TCR CDR3 first-round RT-PCR relied on the HTBI primer set. Using its own MiXCR run on the multiplex PCR reads, TCRdb lists one record per CDR3 protein. The sample has 250,000 to 300,000 distinct CDR3 sequences, roughly 15% seen once. This clonotype was seen ten or more times. The sample comprised blood. The rearrangement links TRBV9 to TRBJ2-1; no reliable D call. This sequence originates from a woman aged 40 to 50 with Graves' hyperthyroidism that later progressed to Graves' ophthalmopathy. The CDR3 DNA follows: TGTGCCAGCAGCCTAAATCTGGGCTACAATGAGCAGTTCTTC. Amino acid sequence: CASSLNLGYNEQFF. Using reference TRBV9 and TRBJ2-1 for the parts outside the CDR3, the full variable domain is DSGVTQTPKHLITATGQRVTLRCSPRSGDLSVYWYQQSLDQGLQFLIQYYNGEERAKGNILERFSAQQFPDLHSELNLSSLELGDSALYFCASSLNLGYNEQFFGPGTRLTVL.